Presented here are 10 T cell receptor beta chains from one specimen sequenced in a study of response to subunit inactivated influenza vaccine. Each CDR3 protein is one row after TCRdb ran MiXCR on the RT-PCR reads. This sample has 500,000 to 750,000 distinct CDR3 sequences, with 13% to 15% found just once. The sample consisted of PBMCs from blood, taken about 13 days after vaccination. These receptors all come from a man aged 50-59 years who received an inactivated influenza vaccine.

V usage is TRBV29-1 and J usage is TRBJ2-5; 7 bases match TRBD1. From germline, CDR1 is SQVTM and CDR2 ANQGSEA. The CDR3 contains 14 residues. Trimming at V came to 4 bases and at J to 5 bases, leaving 10 bases not matched to a gene. CDR3 sequence (DNA): TGCAGCGTTGCGGGTAACAGGGGTAAGGAGACCCAGTACTTC. The encoded protein is CSVAGNRGKETQYF.

This clonotype showed up just a few times. J is TRBJ2-1 and V is TRBV27, with TRBD2 as a possible D gene (5 bases). Trimming shortened V by 2 bases and J by 7 bases, and 15 bases separated the two germline ends. Germline V gene sequence: CDR1 MNHEY, CDR2 SMNVEV (reference sequence). The CDR3 loop spans 15 amino acids. CDR3 amino acids: CASSLKRYPGNEQFF. The DNA of the CDR3 is TGTGCCAGCAGTTTAAAGCGGTACCCGGGAAATGAGCAGTTCTTC.

This clonotype was detected a few times. The V call is TRBV9, the J call TRBJ2-1; 10 bases line up with TRBD2. The CDR3 extends over 15 amino acids. Germline V gene data show CDR1 as SGDLS and CDR2 as YYNGEE. The V segment lost 0 bases and the J segment 10 bases; nucleotides outside the gene matches: 7. As DNA, the CDR3 is TGTGCCAGCAGCGTAGTCTCTAGCGGGAGAGGCGAGCAGTTCTTC. Translated, it gives CASSVVSSGRGEQFF.

In this sample, this clonotype turned up a few times. The chain is built from TRBV15 and TRBJ2-2, with TRBD2 identical over 8 bases. Germline V lookup: CDR1 LNHNV, CDR2 YYDKDF (reference sequence). The ends lost 3 bases at V and 6 bases at J; junction bases unmatched: 6. This CDR3 is 15 amino acids long. CDR3 bases: TGTGCCACCAGCAGGTCGGGAGGGCCATCCGGGGAGCTGTTTTTT. It yields the protein CATSRSGGPSGELFF.

This clonotype was picked up a small number of times. The DNA for the CDR3 is TGTGCCAGCAGAAGGGGGCTAGGCACTGAAGCTTTCTTT. Translating it yields CASRRGLGTEAFF. The chain employs TRBV7-2 and TRBJ1-1; TRBD1 matches at 7 bases. The CDR3 loop spans 13 amino acids. Germline CDR1 is SGHTA and CDR2 is FQGNSA. V trimming: 6 bases; J trimming: 4 bases; junction bases outside the gene matches: 5.

The chain combines TRBV6-1 with TRBJ2-7; D is possibly TRBD2 (6 bases). The CDR3 covers 14 residues. Germline CDR1 MNHNS, CDR2 SASEGT. V lost 6 bases to trimming and J lost 2 bases, with 14 bases between them. CDR3: CASSSTQRAYEQYF. DNA for the CDR3: TGTGCCAGCAGCTCCACCCAGCGGGCCTACGAGCAGTACTTC.

There are a few counts of this clonotype. The V and J genes are TRBV7-2 and TRBJ2-2; D is unresolved. The CDR3 spans 14 residues. Trimming took 1 base from V and 5 from J, leaving 8 bases between them. The germline V gene has CDR1 SGHTA and CDR2 FQGNSA. CDR3 loop: CASSLVVETGELFF. The CDR3 coding sequence is TGTGCCAGCAGCTTAGTTGTGGAGACCGGGGAGCTGTTTTTT.

This chain joins TRBV7-2 and TRBJ2-3, with a weak D call TRBD2 (5 bases). CDR1 SGHTA and CDR2 FQGNSA come from the germline V gene. The V and J ends lost 5 bases and 7 bases respectively, with 16 bases between them. This CDR3 is built from 14 residues. The CDR3, as DNA: TGTGCCAGCAGCATCGGACTGGGCGGAAATACGCAGTATTTT. Translation: CASSIGLGGNTQYF.

This clonotype was seen only a few times. This rearrangement joins TRBV3-1 to TRBJ1-5; no firm D call. The V and J ends lost 2 bases and 2 bases respectively, with 7 bases between them. This CDR3 is built from 14 residues. CDR1 is LGHDT, CDR2 YNNKEL, per germline (reference sequence). CDR3 loop: CASSQRQGNQPQHF. For the CDR3, the DNA is TGTGCCAGCAGCCAACGGCAGGGCAATCAGCCCCAGCATTTT.

The table lists this clonotype with a few counts. This chain uses TRBV15 with TRBJ1-1, with 8 bases matching TRBD1. The germline gives CDR1 LNHNV, CDR2 YYDKDF (reference sequence). V shed 5 bases and J 8 bases; nucleotides not matched to a gene: 10. The CDR3 is 14 residues long. This CDR3 reads CATSAPTWDREAFF. The CDR3 DNA sequence: TGTGCCACCAGCGCCCCGACATGGGACAGGGAAGCTTTCTTT.